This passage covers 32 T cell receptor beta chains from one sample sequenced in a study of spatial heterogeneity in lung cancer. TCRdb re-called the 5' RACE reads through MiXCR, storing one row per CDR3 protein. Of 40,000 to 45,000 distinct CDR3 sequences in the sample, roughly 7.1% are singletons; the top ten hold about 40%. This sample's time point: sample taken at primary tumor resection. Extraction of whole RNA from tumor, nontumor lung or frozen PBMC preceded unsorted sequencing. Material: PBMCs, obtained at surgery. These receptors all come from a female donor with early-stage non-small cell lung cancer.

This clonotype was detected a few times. The DNA for the CDR3 is TGCAGTGCTAGAGGGATTTTCGTAGACATTCAGTACTTC. It yields the protein CSARGIFVDIQYF. The chain couples TRBV20-1 to TRBJ2-4; no clear D gene. Trimming removed 1 base at V and 8 bases at J, with 12 bases between. This CDR3 is built from 13 residues. Germline loops: CDR1 DFQATT, CDR2 SNEGSKA (reference sequence).

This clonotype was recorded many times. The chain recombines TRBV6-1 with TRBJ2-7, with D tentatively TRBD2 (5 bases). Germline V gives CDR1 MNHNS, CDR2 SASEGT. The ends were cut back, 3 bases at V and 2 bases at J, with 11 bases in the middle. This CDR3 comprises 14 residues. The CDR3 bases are TGTGCCAGCAGTGAGTCGGGGAAGACCTACGAGCAGTACTTC. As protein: CASSESGKTYEQYF.

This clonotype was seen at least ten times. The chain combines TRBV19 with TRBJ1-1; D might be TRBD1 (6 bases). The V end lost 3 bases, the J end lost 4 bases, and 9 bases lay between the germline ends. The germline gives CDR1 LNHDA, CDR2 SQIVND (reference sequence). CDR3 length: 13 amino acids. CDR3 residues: CASSMRGTTEAFF. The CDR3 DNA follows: TGTGCCAGTAGTATGAGGGGGACCACTGAAGCTTTCTTT.

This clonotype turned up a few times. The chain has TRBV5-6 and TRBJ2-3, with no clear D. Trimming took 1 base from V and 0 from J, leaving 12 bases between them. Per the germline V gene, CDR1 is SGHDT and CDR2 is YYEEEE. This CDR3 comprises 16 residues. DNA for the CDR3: TGTGCCAGCAGCTTGACAACACCTCGCAGCACAGATACGCAGTATTTT. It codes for CASSLTTPRSTDTQYF.

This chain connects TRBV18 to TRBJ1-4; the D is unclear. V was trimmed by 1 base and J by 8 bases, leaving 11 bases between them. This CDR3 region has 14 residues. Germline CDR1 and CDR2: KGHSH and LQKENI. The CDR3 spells CASSPQGGNEKLFF. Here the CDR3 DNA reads TGTGCCAGCTCACCACAGGGCGGAAACGAAAAACTGTTTTTT.

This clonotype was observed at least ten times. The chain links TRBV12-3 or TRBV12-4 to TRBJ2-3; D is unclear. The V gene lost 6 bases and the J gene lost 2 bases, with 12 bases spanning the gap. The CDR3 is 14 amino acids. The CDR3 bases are TGTGCCAGCAGCCTCACCGTCCCCACAGATACGCAGTATTTT. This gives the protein CASSLTVPTDTQYF.

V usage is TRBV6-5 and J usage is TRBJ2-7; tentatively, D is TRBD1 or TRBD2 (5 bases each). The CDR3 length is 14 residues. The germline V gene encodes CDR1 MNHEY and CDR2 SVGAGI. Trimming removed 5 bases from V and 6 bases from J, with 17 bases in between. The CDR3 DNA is TGTGCCAGCAGTCCCGGGACGACCGTCGCCGAGCAGTACTTC. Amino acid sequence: CASSPGTTVAEQYF.

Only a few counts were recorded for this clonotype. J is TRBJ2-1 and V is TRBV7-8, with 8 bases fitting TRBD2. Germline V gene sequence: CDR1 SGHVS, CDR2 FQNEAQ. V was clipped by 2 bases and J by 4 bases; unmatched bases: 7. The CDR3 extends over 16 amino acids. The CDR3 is CASSLMAGGPYNEQFF. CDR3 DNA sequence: TGTGCCAGCAGCTTAATGGCGGGGGGACCTTACAATGAGCAGTTCTTC.

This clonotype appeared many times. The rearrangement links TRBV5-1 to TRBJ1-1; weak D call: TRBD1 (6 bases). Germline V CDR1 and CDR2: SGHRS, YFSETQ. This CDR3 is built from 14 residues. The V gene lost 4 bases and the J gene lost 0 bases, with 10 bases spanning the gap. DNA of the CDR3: TGCGCCAGCAGCCGACAGGATGTGAACACTGAAGCTTTCTTT. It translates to CASSRQDVNTEAFF.

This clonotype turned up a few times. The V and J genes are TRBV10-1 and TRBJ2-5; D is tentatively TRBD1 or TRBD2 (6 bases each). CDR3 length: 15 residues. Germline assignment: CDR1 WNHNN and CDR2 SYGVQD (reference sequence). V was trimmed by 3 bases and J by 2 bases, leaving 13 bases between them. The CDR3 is CASSEGGQGQETQYF. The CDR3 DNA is TGCGCCAGCAGTGAAGGGGGGCAGGGGCAAGAGACCCAGTACTTC.

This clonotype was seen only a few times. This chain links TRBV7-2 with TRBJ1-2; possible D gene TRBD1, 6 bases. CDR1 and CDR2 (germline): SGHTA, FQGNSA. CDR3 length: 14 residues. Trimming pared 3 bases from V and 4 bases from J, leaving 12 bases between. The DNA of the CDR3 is TGTGCCAGCAGCTTTGTCGACAGGTCCTATGGCTACACCTTC. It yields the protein CASSFVDRSYGYTF.

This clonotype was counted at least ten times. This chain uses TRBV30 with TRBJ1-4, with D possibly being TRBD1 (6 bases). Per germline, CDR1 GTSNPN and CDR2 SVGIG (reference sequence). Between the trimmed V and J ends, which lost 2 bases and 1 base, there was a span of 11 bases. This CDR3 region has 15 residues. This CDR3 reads CAWSRGDLTNEKLFF. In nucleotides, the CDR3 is TGTGCCTGGAGTAGGGGGGACCTAACTAATGAAAAACTGTTTTTT.

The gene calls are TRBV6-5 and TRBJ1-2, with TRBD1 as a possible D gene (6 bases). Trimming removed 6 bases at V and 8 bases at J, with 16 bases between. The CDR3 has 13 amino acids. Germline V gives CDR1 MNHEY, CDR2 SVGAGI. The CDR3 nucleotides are TGTGCCAGCAGATTTATTACAGGGAGCGGCTACACCTTC. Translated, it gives CASRFITGSGYTF.

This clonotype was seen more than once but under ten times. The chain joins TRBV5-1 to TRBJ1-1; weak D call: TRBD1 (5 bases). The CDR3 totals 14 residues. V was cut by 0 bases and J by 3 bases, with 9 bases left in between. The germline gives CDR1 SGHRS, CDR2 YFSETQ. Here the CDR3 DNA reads TGCGCCAGCAGCTTGGCCATGGGGGACACTGAAGCTTTCTTT. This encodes CASSLAMGDTEAFF.

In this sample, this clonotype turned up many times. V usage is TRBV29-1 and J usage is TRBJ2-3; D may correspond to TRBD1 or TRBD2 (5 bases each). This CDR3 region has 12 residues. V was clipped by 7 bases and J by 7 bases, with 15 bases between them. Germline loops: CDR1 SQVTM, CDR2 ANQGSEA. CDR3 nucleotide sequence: TGCAGCGCCGTTGGGGGAGTCAATACGCAGTATTTT. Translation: CSAVGGVNTQYF.

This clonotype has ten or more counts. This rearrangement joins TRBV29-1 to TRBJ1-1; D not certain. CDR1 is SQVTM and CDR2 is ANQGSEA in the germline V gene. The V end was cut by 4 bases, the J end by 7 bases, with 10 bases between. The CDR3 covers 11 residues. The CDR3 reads CSVVHPVEAFF. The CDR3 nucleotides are TGCAGCGTTGTTCATCCAGTTGAAGCTTTCTTT.

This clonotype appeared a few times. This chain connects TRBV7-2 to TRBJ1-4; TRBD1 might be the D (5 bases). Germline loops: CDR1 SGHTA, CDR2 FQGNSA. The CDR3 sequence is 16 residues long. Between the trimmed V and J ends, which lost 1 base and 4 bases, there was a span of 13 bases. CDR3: CASSLVSGAGNEKLFF. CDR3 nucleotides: TGTGCCAGCAGCTTAGTTTCCGGGGCGGGTAATGAAAAACTGTTTTTT.

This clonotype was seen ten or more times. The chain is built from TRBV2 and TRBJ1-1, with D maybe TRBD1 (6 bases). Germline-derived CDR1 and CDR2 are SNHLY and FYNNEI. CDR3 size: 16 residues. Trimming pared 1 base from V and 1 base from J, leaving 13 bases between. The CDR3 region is CASSEERTGTNTEAFF. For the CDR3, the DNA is TGTGCCAGCAGTGAAGAACGTACAGGGACGAACACTGAAGCTTTCTTT.

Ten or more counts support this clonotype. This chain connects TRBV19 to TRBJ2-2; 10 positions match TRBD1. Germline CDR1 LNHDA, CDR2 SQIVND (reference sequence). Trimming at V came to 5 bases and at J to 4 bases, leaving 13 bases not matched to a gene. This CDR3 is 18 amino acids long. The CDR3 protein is CASSPNGGGQGTTGELFF. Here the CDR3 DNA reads TGTGCCAGTAGTCCTAATGGCGGGGGACAGGGGACCACCGGGGAGCTGTTTTTT. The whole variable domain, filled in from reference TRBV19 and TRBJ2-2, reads DGGITQSPKYLFRKEGQNVTLSCEQNLNHDAMYWYRQDPGQGLRLIYYSQIVNDFQKGDIAEGYSVSREKKESFPLTVTSAQKNPTAFYLCASSPNGGGQGTTGELFFGEGSRLTVL.

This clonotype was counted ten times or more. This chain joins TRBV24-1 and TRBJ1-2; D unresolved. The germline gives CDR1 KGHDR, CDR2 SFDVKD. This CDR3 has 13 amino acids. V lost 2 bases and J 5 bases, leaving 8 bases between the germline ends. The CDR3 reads CATSDSYGYGYTF. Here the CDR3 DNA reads TGTGCCACCAGTGATTCTTATGGTTATGGCTACACCTTC.

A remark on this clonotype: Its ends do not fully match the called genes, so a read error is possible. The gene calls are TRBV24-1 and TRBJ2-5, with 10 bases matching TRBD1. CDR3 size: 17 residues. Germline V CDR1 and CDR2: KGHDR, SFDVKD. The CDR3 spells CVTSDGQGVPLADPQYF. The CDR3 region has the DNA TGTGTCACCAGTGACGGACAGGGGGTCCCGCTTGCCGATCCCCAGTACTTC.

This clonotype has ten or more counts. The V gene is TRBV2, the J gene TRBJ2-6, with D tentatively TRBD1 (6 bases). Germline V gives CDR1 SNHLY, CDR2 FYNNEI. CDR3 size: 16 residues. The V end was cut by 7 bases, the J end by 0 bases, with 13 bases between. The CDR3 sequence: CASNRLQGSGANVLTF. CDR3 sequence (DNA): TGTGCCAGCAATAGATTACAGGGCTCTGGGGCCAACGTCCTGACTTTC. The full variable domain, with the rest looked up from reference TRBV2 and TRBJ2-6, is EPEVTQTPSHQVTQMGQEVILRCVPISNHLYFYWYRQILGQKVEFLVSFYNNEISEKSEIFDDQFSVERPDGSNFTLKIRSTKLEDSAMYFCASNRLQGSGANVLTFGAGSRLTVL.

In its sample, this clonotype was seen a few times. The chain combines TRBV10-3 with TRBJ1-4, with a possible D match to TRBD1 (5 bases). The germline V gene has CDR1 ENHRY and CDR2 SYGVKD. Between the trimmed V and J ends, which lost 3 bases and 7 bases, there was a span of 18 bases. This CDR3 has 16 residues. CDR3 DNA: TGTGCCATCAGTGAAAACCCAGGGTTGGGTAGTGAAAAACTGTTTTTT. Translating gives CAISENPGLGSEKLFF.

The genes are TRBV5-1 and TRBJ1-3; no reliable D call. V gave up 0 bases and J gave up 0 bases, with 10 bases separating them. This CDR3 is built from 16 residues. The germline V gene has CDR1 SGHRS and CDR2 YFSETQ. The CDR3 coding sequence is TGCGCCAGCAGCTTGGATGGTATCTTCTCTGGAAACACCATATATTTT. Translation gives CASSLDGIFSGNTIYF.

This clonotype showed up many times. CDR3 amino acids: CASSTRTSGGNIEQFF. CDR3 in DNA: TGTGCCAGCAGCACAAGGACTAGCGGAGGGAACATTGAGCAGTTCTTC. This rearrangement joins TRBV7-2 to TRBJ2-1; 10 nucleotides line up with TRBD2. The CDR3 is 16 amino acids. Losses at the gene ends were 5 bases for V and 9 bases for J; bases not matched to a gene: 13. CDR1 is SGHTA, CDR2 FQGNSA, per germline.

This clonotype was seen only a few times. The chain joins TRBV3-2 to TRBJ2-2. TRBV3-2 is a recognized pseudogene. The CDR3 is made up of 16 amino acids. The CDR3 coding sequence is TGTGCCAGCAGCCAAGAGATGACAGCGAATACCGGGGAGCTGTTTTTT. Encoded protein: CASSQEMTANTGELFF.

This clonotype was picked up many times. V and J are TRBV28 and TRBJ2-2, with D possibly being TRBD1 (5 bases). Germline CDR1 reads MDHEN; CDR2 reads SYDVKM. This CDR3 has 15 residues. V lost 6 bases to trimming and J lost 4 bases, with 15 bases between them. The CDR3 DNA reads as TGTGCCAGCAGACTGGGCAGGGCTGGCACCGGGGAGCTGTTTTTT. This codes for CASRLGRAGTGELFF.

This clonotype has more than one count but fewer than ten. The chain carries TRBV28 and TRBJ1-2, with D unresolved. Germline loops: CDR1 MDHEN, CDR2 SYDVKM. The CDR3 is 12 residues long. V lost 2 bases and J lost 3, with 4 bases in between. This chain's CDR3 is CASSLTYYGYTF. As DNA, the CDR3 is TGTGCCAGCAGTTTAACATACTATGGCTACACCTTC.

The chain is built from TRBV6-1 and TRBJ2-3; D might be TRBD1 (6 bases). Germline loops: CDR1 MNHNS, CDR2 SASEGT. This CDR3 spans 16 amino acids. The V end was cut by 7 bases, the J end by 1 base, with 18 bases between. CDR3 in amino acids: CASNRVDSGGTDTQYF. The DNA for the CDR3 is TGTGCCAGCAACAGAGTGGACTCAGGGGGCACAGATACGCAGTATTTT.

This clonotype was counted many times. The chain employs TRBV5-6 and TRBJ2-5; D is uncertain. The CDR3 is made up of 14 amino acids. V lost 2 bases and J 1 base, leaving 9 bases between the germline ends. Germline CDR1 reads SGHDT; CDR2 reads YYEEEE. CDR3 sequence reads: CASSFPTPQETQYF. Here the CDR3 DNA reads TGTGCCAGCAGCTTTCCCACCCCCCAAGAGACCCAGTACTTC.

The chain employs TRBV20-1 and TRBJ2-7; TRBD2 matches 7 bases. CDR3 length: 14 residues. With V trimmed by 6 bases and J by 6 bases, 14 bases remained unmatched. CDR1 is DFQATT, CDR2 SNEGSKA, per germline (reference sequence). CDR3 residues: CSARSGLPSREQYF. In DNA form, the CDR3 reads TGCAGTGCGCGCTCGGGACTACCGTCCCGCGAGCAGTACTTC.

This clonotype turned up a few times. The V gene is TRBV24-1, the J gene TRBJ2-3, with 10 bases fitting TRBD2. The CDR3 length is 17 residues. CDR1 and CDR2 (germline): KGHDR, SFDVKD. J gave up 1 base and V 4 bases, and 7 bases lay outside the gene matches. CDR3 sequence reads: CATSELTSGYGTDTQYF. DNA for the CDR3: TGTGCCACCAGTGAACTGACTAGCGGGTATGGCACAGATACGCAGTATTTT.